This TCR beta chain was profiled in a study of cytomegalovirus exposure and HLA in healthy donors. Study results and caveats: The later analysis indicated that the majority of CMV-associated TCR beta chains appeared HLA-restricted.

A note on this clone: Antigen unknown. Other nucleotide sequences from this sample produce the same CDR3.

Amplification used 60 Vbeta primers and 13 Jbeta primers. The data were produced by immunoSEQ multiplex PCR, yet TCRdb's version contains in-frame clones alone and is incomplete. The specimen's table records about 190,000 clones. While unrecorded immune exposures were likely, the donors were nominally healthy when sampled. Trimming pared 7 bases from V and 2 bases from J, leaving 16 bases between. CDR1 is SQVTM, CDR2 ANQGSEA, per germline. This CDR3 contains 14 residues. This chain uses TRBV29-1 with TRBJ2-3; TRBD2 is a possible D gene (5 bases). What was sequenced was PBMCs. The receptor comes from a woman aged 25 to 45 in good health and CMV-seropositive. The CDR3 loop is CSGGSGELTDTQYF. CDR3 nucleotide sequence: TGCAGCGGTGGAAGTGGGGAGCTCACAGATACGCAGTATTTT.